This TCR beta chain was retrieved from a study of control samples from healthy donors and cancer patients. This CDR3 is 14 amino acids long. Germline assignment: CDR1 SGDLS and CDR2 YYNGEE. V was cut by 3 bases and J by 4 bases, with 11 bases left in between. Assay used: immunoSEQ multiplex PCR; TCRdb lists only in-frame clones, some missing. The sample has around 97,000 clones, more than 85% seen once. This TCR was recovered from a man aged 60 to 69 with lung cancer. Sequences were obtained from PBMCs. This chain joins TRBV9 and TRBJ1-3; D remains ambiguous. The CDR3 coding sequence is TGTGCCAGCAGCGGCGGACGTTACGGAAACACCATATATTTT. It specifies CASSGGRYGNTIYF.